Each of the 10 T cell receptor beta chains below was sequenced from the same sample in a study of blood T cell repertoires in COVID-19. Method: immunoSEQ multiplex PCR; TCRdb's copy keeps in-frame clones and lacks some. The top ten clones hold roughly 3.2% of a sample with about 87,000 clones, around 85% of them seen once. Sequenced sample: peripheral blood. The receptors shown here come from a woman aged 80 or older with COVID-19, enrolled during active disease.

This clone was observed a single time. V usage is TRBV21-1 and J usage is TRBJ2-3; TRBD2 is the table's D call and was not checked against the DNA. TRBV21-1 is a documented pseudogene. The CDR3 length is 18 residues. CDR3 amino acids: CASSKSGLAGGSTDTQYF. The CDR3 region has the DNA TGTGCCAGCAGCAAATCGGGACTAGCGGGAGGGAGCACAGATACGCAGTATTTT.

The chain has TRBV7-2 and TRBJ2-1; D perhaps matches TRBD1 (6 bases). With 1 base removed from V and 10 bases from J, the gap between germline ends came to 11 bases. Germline CDR1 reads SGHTA; CDR2 reads FQGNSA. This CDR3 has 13 amino acids. The CDR3 region is CASSLVGGREQFF. The CDR3 DNA reads TGTGCCAGCAGCTTAGTTGGGGGCAGGGAGCAGTTCTTC. The complete variable domain, with remaining parts taken from reference TRBV7-2 and TRBJ2-1, reads GAGVSQSPSNKVTEKGKDVELRCDPISGHTALYWYRQSLGQGLEFLIYFQGNSAPDKSGLPSDRFSAERTGGSVSTLTIQRTQQEDSAVYLCASSLVGGREQFFGPGTRLTVL.

The chain combines TRBV7-2 with TRBJ1-1; possibly TRBD1 for D (5 bases). With 2 bases removed from V and 3 bases from J, the gap between germline ends came to 10 bases. CDR3 size: 14 residues. CDR1 is SGHTA and CDR2 is FQGNSA in the germline V gene. The CDR3: CASSLRPGDTEAFF. The CDR3 coding sequence is TGTGCCAGCAGCTTAAGGCCGGGGGACACTGAAGCTTTCTTT.

The chain joins TRBV6-5 to TRBJ2-3; D call uncertain. The germline gives CDR1 MNHEY, CDR2 SVGAGI. CDR3 length: 14 amino acids. Trimming removed 4 bases at V and 4 bases at J, with 12 bases between. CDR3 protein: CASSSSESADTQYF. The CDR3 DNA follows: TGTGCCAGCAGTTCATCTGAAAGCGCAGATACGCAGTATTTT.

The chain carries TRBV19 and TRBJ2-5; tentatively, D is TRBD2 (5 bases). Germline assignment: CDR1 LNHDA and CDR2 SQIVND (reference sequence). V was pared by 2 bases and J by 4 bases, with 14 bases between. The CDR3 has 15 residues. Here the CDR3 DNA reads TGTGCCAGTAGTATAATGGTGTTGGGGAGAGAGACCCAGTACTTC. It specifies CASSIMVLGRETQYF.

The rearrangement joins TRBV7-6 to TRBJ2-5; possibly TRBD2 for D (6 bases). This CDR3 is 12 amino acids long. Germline-derived CDR1 and CDR2 are SGHVS and FNYEAQ. Trimming took off 5 bases at V and 9 bases at J, with 13 bases between the two ends. The CDR3 spells CASSHWGEAQYF. CDR3 DNA: TGTGCCAGCAGCCACTGGGGGGAGGCCCAGTACTTC.

This clone has only one observation. The junction and the germline gene differ at one end; a read error may be behind it. V gene TRBV11-1 combines with J gene TRBJ2-3; 12 nucleotides line up with TRBD2. Per the germline V gene, CDR1 is SGHAT and CDR2 is FQDESV (reference sequence). This CDR3 is 14 amino acids long. The CDR3 bases are TGTGCCAGCAGCCTAGCGGGGGGGCAAGATACGCAGTATTTT. This gives the protein CASSLAGGQDTQYF.

J is TRBJ1-4 and V is TRBV9, with a tentative D call TRBD1 (6 bases). The V gene's germline CDR1 is SGDLS and CDR2 YYNGEE. The CDR3 is 16 amino acids. Between the trimmed V and J ends, which lost 0 bases and 4 bases, there was a span of 13 bases. CDR3 amino acids: CASSVGWGRGNEKLFF. DNA for the CDR3: TGTGCCAGCAGCGTAGGTTGGGGGCGCGGTAATGAAAAACTGTTTTTT.

This sequence joins TRBV6-5 and TRBJ1-5, with 8 bases that match TRBD1. Losses at the gene ends were 5 bases for V and 4 bases for J; bases not matched to a gene: 7. There are 15 residues in the CDR3. Germline CDR1 and CDR2: MNHEY and SVGAGI. CDR3 sequence: CASSIGTGNNQPQHF. As DNA, the CDR3 is TGTGCCAGCAGTATTGGGACAGGCAATAATCAGCCCCAGCATTTT.

The genes are TRBV18 and TRBJ1-2; possible D gene TRBD1, 5 bases. The V end was cut by 2 bases, the J end by 7 bases, with 8 bases between. Germline CDR1 and CDR2: KGHSH and LQKENI. The CDR3 extends over 12 amino acids. The CDR3 coding sequence is TGTGCCAGCTCACCATGGCAGGGTGGCTACACCTTC. Protein product: CASSPWQGGYTF.